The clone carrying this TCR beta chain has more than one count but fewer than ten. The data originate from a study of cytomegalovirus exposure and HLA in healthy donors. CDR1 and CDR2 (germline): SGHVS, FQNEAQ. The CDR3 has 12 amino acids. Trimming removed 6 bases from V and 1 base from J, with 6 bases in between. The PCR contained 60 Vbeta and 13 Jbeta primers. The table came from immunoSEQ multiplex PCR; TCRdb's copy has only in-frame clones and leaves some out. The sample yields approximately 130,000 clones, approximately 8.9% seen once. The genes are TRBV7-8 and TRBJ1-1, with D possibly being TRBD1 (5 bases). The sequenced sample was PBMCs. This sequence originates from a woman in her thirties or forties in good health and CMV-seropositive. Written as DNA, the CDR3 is TGTGCCAGCAGGGGGCGGAACACTGAAGCTTTCTTT. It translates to CASRGRNTEAFF. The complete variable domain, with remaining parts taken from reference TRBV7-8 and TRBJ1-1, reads GAGVSQSPRYKVAKRGQDVALRCDPISGHVSLFWYQQALGQGPEFLTYFQNEAQLDKSGLPSDRFFAERPEGSVSTLKIQRTQQEDSAVYLCASRGRNTEAFFGQGTRLTVV.